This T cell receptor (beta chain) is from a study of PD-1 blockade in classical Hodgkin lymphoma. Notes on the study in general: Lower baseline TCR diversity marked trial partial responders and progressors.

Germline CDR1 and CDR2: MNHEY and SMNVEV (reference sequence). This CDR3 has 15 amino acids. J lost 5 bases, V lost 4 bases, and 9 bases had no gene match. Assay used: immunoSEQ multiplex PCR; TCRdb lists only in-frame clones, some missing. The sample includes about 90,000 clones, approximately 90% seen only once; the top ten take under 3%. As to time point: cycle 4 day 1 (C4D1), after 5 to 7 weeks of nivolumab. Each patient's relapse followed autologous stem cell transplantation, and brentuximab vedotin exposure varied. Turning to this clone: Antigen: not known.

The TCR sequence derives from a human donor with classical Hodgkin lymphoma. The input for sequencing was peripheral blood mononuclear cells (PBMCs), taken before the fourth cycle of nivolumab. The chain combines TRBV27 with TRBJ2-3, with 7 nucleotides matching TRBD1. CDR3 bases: TGTGCCAGCAGTTCAGACAGGGCGTGGGAAGATACGCAGTATTTT. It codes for CASSSDRAWEDTQYF.